In this sample, the clone carrying this T cell receptor beta chain turned up many times. Its specificity is unknown. The data were taken from a study of T-cell reconstitution after alpha-beta-depleted transplantation in children. Overall study findings and caveats: Hyperexpanded clones declined; after one year, newly produced T cells mostly supplied diversity. After transplant, high TCRbeta diversity at day 60 in some patients arose from surviving recipient T cells and thymic progenitors. Reported findings indicate that, about two months after transplant, alpha-beta T cells came from several hundred expanded clones, which were derived from non-depleted graft cells.

A library of TCRbeta sequences, prepared with unique molecular identifiers, was generated. TCRdb used MiXCR to reprocess the PCR reads, holding one entry per CDR3 protein. The sample lists 150,000 to 250,000 distinct CDR3 sequences; about 6% were seen once. This CDR3 comprises 15 residues. CDR1 is ENHRY, CDR2 SYGVKD, per germline. The trim removed 7 bases at V and 2 bases at J, leaving 4 bases unmatched. V and J are TRBV10-3 and TRBJ2-7; 14 bases are shared with TRBD2. The receptor comes from a girl in the first two years of life with combined immunodeficiency, due to receive a stem cell transplant. This sample comprised PBMCs, obtained before TCRalphabeta/CD19-depleted stem cell transplant. CDR3 sequence (DNA): TGTGCCATCACTCCGGGACTAGCGGGGGCCTACGAGCAGTACTTC. This gives the protein CAITPGLAGAYEQYF.